This T cell receptor beta chain was recovered during a study of T cell repertoires in cytomegalovirus infection (dated by TCRdb to between 2018 and 2020). Background for the entire study: The HLA type of each donor mattered for the analysis, because public TCR beta signatures pointed to carriage of CMV infection along with the matching HLA type.

CDR1 SGHTA and CDR2 FQGNSA were looked up in the germline V gene. Compared with germline, V lacks 5 bases and J lacks 5 bases; bases without a gene match: 5. Measured from the cysteine to the phenylalanine, the CDR3 is 13 residues long. The sequence is cut down to CDR3 DNA, 39 bases in frame from base 1. The sequencer was an Illumina HiSeq 1500. TCRdb reran the public reads through fastp at Q25 and MiXCR, keeping productive beta chains. When rows share a CDR3 protein, they turn into one entry using the most common DNA and genes. The sample table shows under 350,000 distinct CDR3 sequences, and roughly 9.3% are seen once. The ten largest clones take up around 2.4% of the sample. In its sample, this clonotype was seen many times. Its antigen specificity is not known. No qualities accompany the bases; no much larger clone lies one base away. General study outcomes and caveats: Carriers of CMV infection plus the relevant HLA type were discriminated by the cumulative frequency of public TCR beta family members in the study cohort and in an independent 352-donor cohort. The ex vivo response was dominated by HLA-C-restricted CMV-specific TCR beta clonotypes, and the single most frequent clonotype in two of eight donors was supplied by these HLA-C-restricted clonotypes.

This receptor was obtained from a human donor in good health (CMV status not recorded). Some clones in this sample may be carry-over from other donors' samples. This chain joins TRBV7-2 to TRBJ2-5; 7 middle bases align to TRBD1. Sequenced sample: PBMCs. The CDR3 reads CASSKTGMETQYF. The sequence in DNA is TGTGCCAGCAGCAAGACAGGGATGGAGACCCAGTACTTC.